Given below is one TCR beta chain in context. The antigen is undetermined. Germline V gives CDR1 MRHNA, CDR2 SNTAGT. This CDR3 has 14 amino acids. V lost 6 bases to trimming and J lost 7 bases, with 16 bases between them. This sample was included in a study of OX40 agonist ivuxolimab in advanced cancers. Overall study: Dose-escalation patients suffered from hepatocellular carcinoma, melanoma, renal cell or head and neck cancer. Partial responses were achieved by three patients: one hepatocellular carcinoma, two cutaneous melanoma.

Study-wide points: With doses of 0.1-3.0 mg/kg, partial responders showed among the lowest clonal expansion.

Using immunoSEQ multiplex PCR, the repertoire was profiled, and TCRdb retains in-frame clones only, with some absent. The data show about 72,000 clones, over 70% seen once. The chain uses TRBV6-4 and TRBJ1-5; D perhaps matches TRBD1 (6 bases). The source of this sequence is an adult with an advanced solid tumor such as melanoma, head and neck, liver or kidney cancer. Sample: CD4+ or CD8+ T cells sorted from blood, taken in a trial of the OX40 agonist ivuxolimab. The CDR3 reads CASSQTGTGQPQHF. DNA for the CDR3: TGTGCCAGCAGCCAAACAGGGACGGGGCAGCCCCAGCATTTT.